This T cell receptor beta chain was observed in a study of blood T cell repertoires in COVID-19. Original methodology: Counts of nucleated cells, estimated from reference gene primer amplification, were obtained. Sequenced by immunoSEQ multiplex PCR; TCRdb stores in-frame clones only, minus some. From that table come the V and J calls and clone size; the DNA was used to work out D and trimming. The table records about 160,000 clones, roughly 93% of them present only once. The CDR3 runs 16 residues. Looked up from germline, CDR1 is SEHNR and CDR2 is FQNEAQ (reference sequence). Between the trimmed V and J ends, which lost 4 bases and 3 bases, there was a span of 19 bases.

The material sequenced was peripheral blood. The source is a woman aged 50 to 65 with acute or convalescent COVID-19. V is TRBV7-9 and J is TRBJ2-7, with D maybe TRBD1 (6 bases). The CDR3 DNA follows: TGTGCCAGCAGCTCATTCCGGGACACCGTTCACTACGAGCAGTACTTC. Amino acids: CASSSFRDTVHYEQYF.